The 25 T cell receptor beta chains listed next were all sequenced from one sample in a study of cytomegalovirus exposure and HLA in healthy donors. PCR primers comprised 60 Vbeta and 13 Jbeta primers. Produced via immunoSEQ multiplex PCR; TCRdb's table is partial and in-frame only. The table lists 100,000 to 150,000 clones, less than 85% of them singletons. Sequenced sample: PBMCs. The receptor source for this set is a male donor in good health and CMV-seronegative.

The chain carries TRBV27 and TRBJ1-2, with D possibly matching TRBD1 (6 bases). Trimming removed 5 bases from V and 4 bases from J, with 17 bases in between. The germline gives CDR1 MNHEY, CDR2 SMNVEV (reference sequence). CDR3 length equals 15 residues. The CDR3 reads CASSPLNRVFYGYTF. The CDR3 DNA follows: TGTGCCAGCAGTCCATTGAACAGGGTGTTCTATGGCTACACCTTC.

This chain joins TRBV7-8 and TRBJ2-2; TRBD1 might be the D (8 bases). This CDR3 is built from 14 residues. Germline V gives CDR1 SGHVS, CDR2 FQNEAQ. V was clipped by 1 base and J by 7 bases, with 10 bases between them. CDR3 region: CASSLDRGGGELFF. CDR3 DNA: TGTGCCAGCAGCTTAGACAGGGGGGGCGGGGAGCTGTTTTTT.

The chain combines TRBV5-4 with TRBJ1-6, with 7 positions matching TRBD1. CDR1 is SGHNT, CDR2 YYREEE, per germline (reference sequence). V lost 4 bases, J lost 7 bases, and 8 bases stayed unmatched. The CDR3 has 15 residues. The CDR3 sequence is CASSLSTGSNSPLHF. CDR3 bases: TGTGCCAGCAGCCTCTCGACAGGGTCCAATTCACCCCTCCACTTT.

The V and J genes are TRBV10-3 and TRBJ1-2; 7 bases line up with TRBD1. This CDR3 comprises 13 residues. Germline V gene lookup returns CDR1 ENHRY and CDR2 SYGVKD. Unmatched junction bases numbered 7, after V lost 6 bases and J lost 6 bases. This CDR3 is CAIRREDRNGYTF. The CDR3, as DNA: TGTGCCATCAGGAGGGAGGACAGGAATGGCTACACCTTC.

V is TRBV4-2 and J is TRBJ1-1, with a possible D match to TRBD1 (6 bases). The CDR3 runs to 19 residues. Germline V gene lookup returns CDR1 LGHNA and CDR2 YNFKEQ. The V and J ends lost 4 bases and 0 bases respectively, with 24 bases between them. For the CDR3, the DNA is TGTGCCAGCAGCCCATTAGGGTTCGGACAGTCCCGTCTGAACACTGAAGCTTTCTTT. Translating it yields CASSPLGFGQSRLNTEAFF.

This chain joins TRBV4-2 and TRBJ1-4; TRBD1 is a possible D gene (6 bases). Germline assignment: CDR1 LGHNA and CDR2 YNFKEQ. CDR3 length: 15 residues. The V end lost 0 bases, the J end lost 7 bases, and 12 bases lay between the germline ends. The CDR3 nucleotides are TGTGCCAGCAGCCAAGATAAGGGGGGGGCTGAAAAACTGTTTTTT. This codes for CASSQDKGGAEKLFF.

This rearrangement joins TRBV6-5 to TRBJ2-2, with 10 bases lining up with TRBD1. Losses at the gene ends were 6 bases for V and 1 base for J; bases not matched to a gene: 2. This CDR3 is built from 15 residues. Germline lookup yields CDR1 MNHEY and CDR2 SVGAGI. In DNA, the CDR3 is TGTGCCAGCAGGGGACAGGGGAAGAACACCGGGGAGCTGTTTTTT. It translates to CASRGQGKNTGELFF.

This clone was counted between two and nine times. The chain links TRBV2 to TRBJ2-1; 9 bases are a match to TRBD2. Unmatched junction bases numbered 12, after V lost 7 bases and J lost 2 bases. Germline V lookup: CDR1 SNHLY, CDR2 FYNNEI. The CDR3 extends over 17 amino acids. CDR3 sequence: CASMGTSSIRAYNEQFF. The CDR3 coding sequence is TGTGCCAGCATGGGGACTAGCTCGATTAGAGCCTACAATGAGCAGTTCTTC.

V gene TRBV27 combines with J gene TRBJ2-7, with TRBD2 matching 11 bases. The germline V gene encodes CDR1 MNHEY and CDR2 SMNVEV (reference sequence). The CDR3 is made up of 14 amino acids. V gave up 5 bases and J gave up 3 bases; unmatched junction bases: 3. The CDR3: CASSTSGGFYEQYF. The CDR3 DNA reads TGTGCCAGCAGTACTAGCGGGGGATTCTACGAGCAGTACTTC.

CDR3: CASTLDRAGANVLTF. For the CDR3, the DNA is TGTGCCAGCACTCTCGACAGGGCGGGGGCCAACGTCCTGACTTTC. The chain has TRBV19 and TRBJ2-6; 7 nucleotides line up with TRBD1. CDR1 and CDR2 from the germline V gene are LNHDA and SQIVND (reference sequence). With 9 bases clipped from V and 4 bases from J, the junction kept 9 bases outside the gene matches. The CDR3 is made up of 15 amino acids.

This clone was picked up one time. The V call is TRBV6-1, the J call TRBJ2-2; TRBD1 matches 10 bases. In germline, CDR1 is MNHNS, CDR2 SASEGT. The V and J ends lost 0 bases and 0 bases, in that order; junction bases with no gene match: 4. This CDR3 is built from 18 residues. Written as DNA, the CDR3 is TGTGCCAGCAGTGAAGCGTCGACAGGGGGCGCGAACACCGGGGAGCTGTTTTTT. It specifies CASSEASTGGANTGELFF.

The chain carries TRBV6-5 and TRBJ1-1; TRBD1 agrees at 9 bases. The CDR3 is 14 residues long. Trimming took 5 bases from V and 4 from J; bases not matched to a gene: 5. Looked up from germline, CDR1 is MNHEY and CDR2 is SVGAGI. The CDR3 loop reads CASSTGTGRTEAFF. The CDR3 DNA reads as TGTGCCAGCAGTACCGGGACAGGGCGCACTGAAGCTTTCTTT.

The genes are TRBV28 and TRBJ2-4, with 7 nucleotides matching TRBD1. V shed 6 bases and J 1 base; nucleotides not matched to a gene: 9. The V gene's germline CDR1 is MDHEN and CDR2 SYDVKM. The CDR3 has 16 residues. CDR3 DNA: TGTGCCAGCAGCCCGGGACAGCCGGGGGCCAAAAACATTCAGTACTTC. It is translated as CASSPGQPGAKNIQYF.

The chain employs TRBV4-3 and TRBJ2-3; the D gene is possibly TRBD1 (6 bases). From germline, CDR1 is LGHNA and CDR2 YSLEER. CDR3 length: 14 residues. V lost 4 bases, J lost 1 base, and 9 bases lay in between. Here the CDR3 DNA reads TGCGCCAGCAGCCTCCGGACAGGCACAGATACGCAGTATTTT. Its translation: CASSLRTGTDTQYF.

This clone was seen just once. The chain is built from TRBV7-6 and TRBJ2-2; TRBD2 matches 9 bases. V was pared by 5 bases and J by 4 bases, with 8 bases of the junction left unmatched. The CDR3 extends over 16 amino acids. Germline V lookup: CDR1 SGHVS, CDR2 FNYEAQ. This CDR3 reads CASSPERGAGTGELFF. CDR3 bases: TGTGCCAGCAGCCCGGAGCGGGGGGCGGGCACCGGGGAGCTGTTTTTT.

The chain links TRBV2 to TRBJ1-6; TRBD1 might be the D (6 bases). The germline V and J ends were trimmed by 4 bases and 11 bases, with 12 bases remaining between them. The CDR3 covers 13 residues. Germline assignment: CDR1 SNHLY and CDR2 FYNNEI. DNA of the CDR3: TGTGCCAGCAGTGGTGACAGGCGAGCACCCCTCCACTTT. The encoded protein is CASSGDRRAPLHF.

This chain joins TRBV7-9 and TRBJ2-3; D gene unclear. The CDR3 is 15 amino acids. The V end was cut by 6 bases, the J end by 1 base, with 14 bases between. Germline V lookup: CDR1 SEHNR, CDR2 FQNEAQ (reference sequence). The CDR3 is CASSFTTLGTDTQYF. In DNA, the CDR3 is TGTGCCAGCAGTTTCACTACGCTCGGCACAGATACGCAGTATTTT.

This chain joins TRBV19 and TRBJ2-1; 11 bases map to TRBD1. Germline V gives CDR1 LNHDA, CDR2 SQIVND (reference sequence). V dropped 4 bases and J dropped 3; count of bases not matched to a gene: 8. The CDR3 runs 17 residues. CDR3 region: CASSSTGTGGIYNEQFF. CDR3 sequence (DNA): TGTGCCAGTAGTAGCACCGGGACAGGGGGGATCTACAATGAGCAGTTCTTC.

The chain combines TRBV6-1 with TRBJ1-2; TRBD1 might be the D (6 bases). Between the trimmed V and J ends, which lost 2 bases and 4 bases, there was a span of 14 bases. The CDR3 length is 15 residues. CDR1 is MNHNS and CDR2 is SASEGT in the germline V gene. This CDR3 is CASSESAGVSYGYTF. Written as DNA, the CDR3 is TGTGCCAGCAGTGAATCGGCAGGGGTCAGCTATGGCTACACCTTC.

As regards this clone: The junction and the germline gene differ at one end; a read error may be behind it. This rearrangement joins TRBV5-1 to TRBJ2-6; tentative D call: TRBD1 (5 bases). CDR1 and CDR2 from the germline V gene are SGHRS and YFSETQ. The length of the CDR3 is 17 residues. Here the CDR3 DNA reads TGCGCCAGCAGCTTTACGGGCTTACTTTCTGGGGCCAACGGCCTGACTTTC. It translates to CASSFTGLLSGANGLTF.

This clone was counted between two and nine times. The chain combines TRBV6-5 with TRBJ1-5; D not certain. CDR1 MNHEY and CDR2 SVGAGI come from the germline V gene. V gave up 5 bases and J gave up 4 bases, with 12 bases separating them. This CDR3 has 14 residues. The CDR3 sequence is CASSPGSENQPQHF. The CDR3 nucleotides read TGTGCCAGCAGTCCCGGGTCCGAGAATCAGCCCCAGCATTTT.

The V call is TRBV14, the J call TRBJ2-6, with TRBD2 matching 7 bases. CDR3 length: 16 residues. CDR1 is SGHDN and CDR2 is FVKESK in the germline V gene. After removal of 4 bases from V and 0 bases from J, the junction contained 3 bases not matched to a gene. CDR3 loop: CASSRWGGSGANVLTF. The CDR3 nucleotides read TGTGCCAGCAGCCGTTGGGGGGGCTCTGGGGCCAACGTCCTGACTTTC. Full variable domain (missing parts from reference TRBV14 and TRBJ2-6): EAGVTQFPSHSVIEKGQTVTLRCDPISGHDNLYWYRRVMGKEIKFLLHFVKESKQDESGMPNNRFLAERTGGTYSTLKVQPAELEDSGVYFCASSRWGGSGANVLTFGAGSRLTVL.

The chain is built from TRBV19 and TRBJ1-4; 8 bases fit TRBD1. V shed 0 bases, J shed 9 bases, and the junction held 3 bases outside the gene matches. CDR3 length: 14 residues. In germline, CDR1 is LNHDA, CDR2 SQIVND (reference sequence). CDR3 nucleotide sequence: TGTGCCAGTAGTATAGAGGGGACAGGTCAAAAACTGTTTTTT. Translation: CASSIEGTGQKLFF.

V is TRBV10-3 and J is TRBJ2-1; 12 bases are shared with TRBD1. The V gene's germline CDR1 is ENHRY and CDR2 SYGVKD. V dropped 10 bases and J dropped 8; count of bases not matched to a gene: 9. The CDR3 has 14 residues. CDR3 amino acids: CATSGTGGSDEQFF. The CDR3 DNA follows: TGTGCCACCTCAGGGACAGGGGGCAGCGATGAGCAGTTCTTC.

This chain joins TRBV7-8 and TRBJ1-3; D might be TRBD1 (5 bases). Per germline, CDR1 SGHVS and CDR2 FQNEAQ. The CDR3 spans 16 residues. Trimming stripped 5 bases from V and 0 bases from J, with 14 bases between. Here the CDR3 reads CASSPRGRSSGNTIYF. The CDR3 region has the DNA TGTGCCAGCAGCCCAAGGGGAAGAAGCTCTGGAAACACCATATATTTT. Full variable domain (rest looked up from reference TRBV7-8 and TRBJ1-3): GAGVSQSPRYKVAKRGQDVALRCDPISGHVSLFWYQQALGQGPEFLTYFQNEAQLDKSGLPSDRFFAERPEGSVSTLKIQRTQQEDSAVYLCASSPRGRSSGNTIYFGEGSWLTVV.